Following are 25 T cell receptor beta chains from one sample sequenced in a study of OX40 agonist ivuxolimab in advanced cancers. Profiled with immunoSEQ multiplex PCR; TCRdb holds only in-frame clones, not every one. The sample lists some 23,000 clones, around 79% occurring once. Sample: CD4+ or CD8+ T cells sorted from blood, taken in a trial of the OX40 agonist ivuxolimab. These receptors all come from an adult with an advanced solid tumor such as melanoma, head and neck, liver or kidney cancer.

CDR3 protein: CASSPSWDRGNGYTF. The CDR3 nucleotides read TGCGCCAGCAGCCCCTCATGGGACAGGGGTAATGGCTACACCTTC. The chain links TRBV5-1 to TRBJ1-2; 10 bases line up with TRBD1. CDR3 length: 15 residues. The trim removed 4 bases at V and 6 bases at J, leaving 9 bases unmatched. Germline loops: CDR1 SGHRS, CDR2 YFSETQ.

This chain joins TRBV27 and TRBJ1-1; D gene ambiguous. The CDR3 totals 11 residues. Germline lookup yields CDR1 MNHEY and CDR2 SMNVEV (reference sequence). V dropped 5 bases and J dropped 7 bases, with 8 bases sitting between them. The CDR3 DNA sequence: TGTGCCAGCAGTGCCCACAGTGAAGCTTTCTTT. Its protein is CASSAHSEAFF.

V and J are TRBV28 and TRBJ1-1; 7 nucleotides line up with TRBD1. V shed 10 bases, J shed 10 bases, and the junction held 12 bases outside the gene matches. CDR1 and CDR2 (germline): MDHEN, SYDVKM. The CDR3 spans 12 residues. The CDR3 is CATLRPTGVAFF. The CDR3 region has the DNA TGTGCCACCCTGAGACCCACAGGGGTAGCTTTCTTT. Complete variable domain (other parts from reference TRBV28 and TRBJ1-1): DVKVTQSSRYLVKRTGEKVFLECVQDMDHENMFWYRQDPGLGLRLIYFSYDVKMKEKGDIPEGYSVSREKKERFSLILESASTNQTSMYLCATLRPTGVAFFGQGTRLTVV.

This clone was seen only a few times. The rearrangement joins TRBV11-2 to TRBJ2-7; D may be TRBD1 (6 bases). CDR3 length: 16 residues. V lost 5 bases to trimming and J lost 0 bases, with 17 bases between them. Germline lookup yields CDR1 SGHAT and CDR2 FQNNGV. CDR3 nucleotides: TGTGCCAGCAGCAAATCCCTCCGGGACATCTCCTACGAGCAGTACTTC. Encoded protein: CASSKSLRDISYEQYF.

The V and J genes are TRBV18 and TRBJ2-7, with D possibly TRBD1 on 6 matching bases. With 3 bases removed from V and 7 bases from J, the gap between germline ends came to 22 bases. The CDR3 is made up of 16 amino acids. Germline assignment: CDR1 KGHSH and CDR2 LQKENI. CDR3 sequence: CASSPPRAGEVREQYF. For the CDR3, the DNA is TGTGCCAGCTCACCCCCCAGGGCAGGGGAAGTGAGGGAGCAGTACTTC.

This chain uses TRBV5-4 with TRBJ1-6; 7 nucleotides agree with TRBD1. V shed 0 bases and J 10 bases; nucleotides not matched to a gene: 4. CDR3 size: 14 residues. Germline V lookup: CDR1 SGHNT, CDR2 YYREEE (reference sequence). CDR3 sequence: CASSLVGGVSPLHF. CDR3 in DNA: TGTGCCAGCAGCTTGGTAGGGGGCGTATCACCCCTCCACTTT.

V gene TRBV2 combines with J gene TRBJ2-5; D possibly matches TRBD1 or TRBD2 (5 bases each). V was clipped by 2 bases and J by 5 bases, with 12 bases between them. Per the germline V gene, CDR1 is SNHLY and CDR2 is FYNNEI. The CDR3 loop spans 14 amino acids. Here the CDR3 DNA reads TGTGCCAGCAGTGAATGGGACCTTGGGGAGACCCAGTACTTC. Encoded protein: CASSEWDLGETQYF.

The CDR3 DNA sequence: TGTGCCAGCAGTCAAACCGGGACAATCTCCTACGAGCAGTACTTC. Translation: CASSQTGTISYEQYF. The chain has TRBV6-5 and TRBJ2-7, with D maybe TRBD1 (6 bases). The V gene's germline CDR1 is MNHEY and CDR2 SVGAGI. The CDR3 length is 15 residues. Trimming removed 5 bases at V and 0 bases at J, with 14 bases between.

V and J are TRBV19 and TRBJ2-1; D unclear. The germline CDR1 and CDR2 sequences are LNHDA and SQIVND (reference sequence). The CDR3 is 14 amino acids. V was cut by 5 bases and J by 0 bases, with 8 bases left in between. In DNA, the CDR3 is TGTGCCAGTAGTCCGGATTTCTCCTACAATGAGCAGTTCTTC. Protein sequence: CASSPDFSYNEQFF.

The rearrangement links TRBV2 to TRBJ1-2, with unresolved D. Germline CDR1 is SNHLY and CDR2 is FYNNEI. V lost 2 bases and J 4 bases, leaving 17 bases between the germline ends. The CDR3 loop spans 16 amino acids. The CDR3 region is CASSEYPTGSLYGYTF. The CDR3 bases are TGTGCCAGCAGTGAATACCCCACGGGATCCCTCTATGGCTACACCTTC.

This sequence joins TRBV10-1 and TRBJ1-2, with TRBD1 matching over 11 bases. This CDR3 is 14 amino acids long. CDR1 is WNHNN and CDR2 is SYGVQD in the germline V gene (reference sequence). V shed 3 bases, J shed 7 bases, and the junction held 4 bases outside the gene matches. CDR3 region: CASSEGQGAFGYTF. The CDR3 DNA follows: TGCGCCAGCAGTGAAGGACAGGGGGCGTTTGGCTACACCTTC.

The rearrangement uses TRBV29-1 and TRBJ2-7, with D possibly matching TRBD1 (6 bases). Germline V gene lookup returns CDR1 SQVTM and CDR2 ANQGSEA. The CDR3 runs to 11 residues. The V gene lost 2 bases and the J gene lost 11 bases, with 13 bases spanning the gap. CDR3 sequence (DNA): TGCAGCGTTGAATGGGACATTTATAAGTACTTC. Translating gives CSVEWDIYKYF.

The rearrangement uses TRBV27 and TRBJ1-4, with unresolved D. The V gene lost 0 bases and the J gene lost 3 bases, with 11 bases spanning the gap. Germline CDR1 is MNHEY and CDR2 is SMNVEV (reference sequence). The CDR3 contains 16 residues. The DNA of the CDR3 is TGTGCCAGCAGTTTATCGCTCCGGGTGGCTAATGAAAAACTGTTTTTT. Translation: CASSLSLRVANEKLFF.

The chain joins TRBV6-5 to TRBJ2-1; no definite D call. Trimming cost V 0 bases and J 0 bases, with 3 bases left between them. CDR1 and CDR2 (germline): MNHEY, SVGAGI. The CDR3 runs 14 residues. CDR3 sequence: CASSYSGSYNEQFF. Written as DNA, the CDR3 is TGTGCCAGCAGTTACTCCGGCTCCTACAATGAGCAGTTCTTC.

This clone was observed a few times. The genes are TRBV7-9 and TRBJ1-2, with D unclear. CDR3 length: 15 amino acids. The ends were cut back, 5 bases at V and 0 bases at J, with 13 bases in the middle. The germline V gene has CDR1 SEHNR and CDR2 FQNEAQ (reference sequence). The CDR3: CASSKIYGANYGYTF. CDR3 nucleotides: TGTGCCAGCAGCAAGATATACGGAGCTAACTATGGCTACACCTTC. The variable domain in full, with the rest retrieved from reference TRBV7-9 and TRBJ1-2, is DTGVSQNPRHKITKRGQNVTFRCDPISEHNRLYWYRQTLGQGPEFLTYFQNEAQLEKSRLLSDRFSAERPKGSFSTLEIQRTEQGDSAMYLCASSKIYGANYGYTFGSGTRLTVV.

The V gene is TRBV13, the J gene TRBJ2-2, with a tentative D call TRBD1 (6 bases). V lost 2 bases, J lost 1 base, and 11 bases lay in between. The CDR3 extends over 16 amino acids. Germline assignment: CDR1 PRHDT and CDR2 FYEKMQ (reference sequence). The CDR3 nucleotides read TGTGCCAGCAGCTTAATTGGACAGAAGAACACCGGGGAGCTGTTTTTT. As protein: CASSLIGQKNTGELFF.

The J gene is TRBJ1-3, the V gene TRBV6-5, with D possibly matching TRBD1 (5 bases). This CDR3 comprises 15 residues. With 0 bases removed from V and 2 bases from J, the gap between germline ends came to 8 bases. The germline gives CDR1 MNHEY, CDR2 SVGAGI. CDR3 sequence (DNA): TGTGCCAGCAGTTACTCGGGGGGGACTGGAAACACCATATATTTT. Translation: CASSYSGGTGNTIYF.

The chain recombines TRBV5-5 with TRBJ2-7; possibly TRBD1 for D (6 bases). Germline CDR1 reads SGHKS; CDR2 reads YYEKEE (reference sequence). V was pared by 2 bases and J by 3 bases, with 9 bases between. This CDR3 comprises 13 residues. The CDR3 DNA follows: TGTGCCAGCAGCTTCGCAGGGGTCTACGAGCAGTACTTC. Encoded protein: CASSFAGVYEQYF.

The chain couples TRBV30 to TRBJ1-2; 7 bases line up with TRBD1. Germline V gene data show CDR1 as GTSNPN and CDR2 as SVGIG (reference sequence). This CDR3 contains 16 residues. The V segment lost 4 bases and the J segment 5 bases; nucleotides outside the gene matches: 16. The CDR3 here is CAWKDLGTEIIYGYTF. CDR3 sequence (DNA): TGTGCCTGGAAGGACTTAGGGACAGAGATTATTTATGGCTACACCTTC. Filled out from reference TRBV30 and TRBJ1-2, the complete variable domain reads SQTIHQWPATLVQPVGSPLSLECTVEGTSNPNLYWYRQAAGRGLQLLFYSVGIGQISSEVPQNLSASRPQDRQFILSSKKLLLSDSGFYLCAWKDLGTEIIYGYTFGSGTRLTVV.

This rearrangement joins TRBV11-2 to TRBJ1-4; tentatively, D is TRBD1 (5 bases). The germline V and J ends were trimmed by 2 bases and 4 bases, with 8 bases remaining between them. The CDR3 extends over 14 amino acids. The V gene's germline CDR1 is SGHAT and CDR2 FQNNGV. Written as DNA, the CDR3 is TGTGCCAGCAGCTTAACCCAGGGTAATGAAAAACTGTTTTTT. Encoded protein: CASSLTQGNEKLFF. Combining the CDR3 with reference TRBV11-2 and TRBJ1-4 gives the whole variable domain EAGVAQSPRYKIIEKRQSVAFWCNPISGHATLYWYQQILGQGPKLLIQFQNNGVVDDSQLPKDRFSAERLKGVDSTLKIQPAKLEDSAVYLCASSLTQGNEKLFFGSGTQLSVL.

V usage is TRBV18 and J usage is TRBJ1-1, with D perhaps matching TRBD1 (5 bases). This CDR3 has 13 residues. V lost 4 bases to trimming and J lost 6 bases, with 12 bases between them. The V gene's germline CDR1 is KGHSH and CDR2 LQKENI. This chain's CDR3 is CASSRRGAAEAFF. Here the CDR3 DNA reads TGTGCCAGCTCACGAAGAGGGGCAGCTGAAGCTTTCTTT. The complete variable domain, with remaining parts taken from reference TRBV18 and TRBJ1-1, reads NAGVMQNPRHLVRRRGQEARLRCSPMKGHSHVYWYRQLPEEGLKFMVYLQKENIIDESGMPKERFSAEFPKEGPSILRIQQVVRGDSAAYFCASSRRGAAEAFFGQGTRLTVV.

The V and J genes are TRBV30 and TRBJ1-1; perhaps TRBD1 as D (6 bases). Germline V gives CDR1 GTSNPN, CDR2 SVGIG (reference sequence). V dropped 2 bases and J dropped 3 bases, with 19 bases sitting between them. The CDR3 runs 16 residues. CDR3: CAWSSGRARGYTEAFF. The CDR3 bases are TGTGCCTGGAGTAGCGGCAGGGCAAGGGGGTACACTGAAGCTTTCTTT.

The genes are TRBV5-6 and TRBJ1-2; maybe TRBD1 (6 bases). Per the germline V gene, CDR1 is SGHDT and CDR2 is YYEEEE. The V end lost 5 bases, the J end lost 1 base, and 12 bases lay between the germline ends. The CDR3 is made up of 14 amino acids. The DNA for the CDR3 is TGTGCCAGCAGACCGGACAGACTTAACTATGGCTACACCTTC. This gives the protein CASRPDRLNYGYTF.

This chain joins TRBV5-1 and TRBJ2-7; 12 positions match TRBD1. Germline V gene data show CDR1 as SGHRS and CDR2 as YFSETQ. After removal of 3 bases from V and 5 bases from J, the junction contained 6 bases not matched to a gene. The CDR3 loop spans 15 amino acids. The CDR3 DNA is TGCGCCAGCAGCTCGGGACAGGGGGCTGTAAACGAGCAGTACTTC. It specifies CASSSGQGAVNEQYF.

This clone has just one count. The chain joins TRBV29-1 to TRBJ1-4; TRBD1 aligns across 10 bases. Germline CDR1 and CDR2: SQVTM and ANQGSEA. The length of the CDR3 is 12 residues. J gave up 8 bases and V 6 bases, and 3 bases lay outside the gene matches. The CDR3 loop reads CSVGQGDEKLFF. CDR3 nucleotide sequence: TGCAGCGTCGGACAGGGGGACGAAAAACTGTTTTTT. The whole variable domain, remainder taken from reference TRBV29-1 and TRBJ1-4, is SAVISQKPSRDICQRGTSLTIQCQVDSQVTMMFWYRQQPGQSLTLIATANQGSEATYESGFVIDKFPISRPNLTFSTLTVSNMSPEDSSIYLCSVGQGDEKLFFGSGTQLSVL.